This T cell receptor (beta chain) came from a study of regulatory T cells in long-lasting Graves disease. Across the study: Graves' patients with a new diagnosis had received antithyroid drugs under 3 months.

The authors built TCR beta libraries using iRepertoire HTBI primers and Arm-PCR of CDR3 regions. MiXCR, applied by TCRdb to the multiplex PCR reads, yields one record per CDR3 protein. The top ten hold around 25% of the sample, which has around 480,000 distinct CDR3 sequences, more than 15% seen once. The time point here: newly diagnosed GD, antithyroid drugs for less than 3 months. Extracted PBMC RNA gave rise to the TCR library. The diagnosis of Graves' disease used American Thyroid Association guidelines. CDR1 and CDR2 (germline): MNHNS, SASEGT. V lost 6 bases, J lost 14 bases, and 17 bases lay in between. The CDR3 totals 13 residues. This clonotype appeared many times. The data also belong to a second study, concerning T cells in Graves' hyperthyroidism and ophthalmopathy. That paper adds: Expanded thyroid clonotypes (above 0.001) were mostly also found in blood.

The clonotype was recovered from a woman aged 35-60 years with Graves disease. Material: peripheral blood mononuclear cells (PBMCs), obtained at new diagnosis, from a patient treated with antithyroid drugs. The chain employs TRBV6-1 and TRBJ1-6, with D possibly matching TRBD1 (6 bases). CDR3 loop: CASRTGQTSTLHF. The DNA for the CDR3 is TGTGCCAGCAGGACGGGACAAACCTCCACCCTCCACTTT.